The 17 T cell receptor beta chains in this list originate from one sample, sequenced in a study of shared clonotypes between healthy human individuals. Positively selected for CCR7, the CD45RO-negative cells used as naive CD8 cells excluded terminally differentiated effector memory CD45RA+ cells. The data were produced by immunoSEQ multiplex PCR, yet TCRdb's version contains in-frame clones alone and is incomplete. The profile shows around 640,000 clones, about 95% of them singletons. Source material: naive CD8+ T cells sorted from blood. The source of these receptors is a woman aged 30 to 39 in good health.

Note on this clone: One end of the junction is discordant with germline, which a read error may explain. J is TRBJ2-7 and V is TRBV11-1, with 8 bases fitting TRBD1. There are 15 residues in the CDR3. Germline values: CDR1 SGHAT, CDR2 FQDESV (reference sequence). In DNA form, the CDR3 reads TGTGCCGGCAGCTTTAGACAGGGGCAATTCTACGAGCAGTACTTC. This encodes CAGSFRQGQFYEQYF.

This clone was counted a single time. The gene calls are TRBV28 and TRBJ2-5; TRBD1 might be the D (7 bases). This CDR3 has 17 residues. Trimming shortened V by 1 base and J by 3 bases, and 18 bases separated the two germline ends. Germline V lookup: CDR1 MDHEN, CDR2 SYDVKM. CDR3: CASSLFFAGQHEETQYF. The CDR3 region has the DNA TGTGCCAGCAGTTTATTTTTTGCGGGACAGCACGAAGAGACCCAGTACTTC.

CDR3 residues: CASSSRDRGSGANVLTF. CDR3 bases: TGTGCCAGCAGCTCCCGGGACAGGGGGTCTGGGGCCAACGTCCTGACTTTC. V and J are TRBV7-6 and TRBJ2-6; 11 nucleotides match TRBD1. V trimming: 4 bases; J trimming: 1 base; junction bases outside the gene matches: 3. CDR3 size: 17 residues. Germline loops: CDR1 SGHVS, CDR2 FNYEAQ.

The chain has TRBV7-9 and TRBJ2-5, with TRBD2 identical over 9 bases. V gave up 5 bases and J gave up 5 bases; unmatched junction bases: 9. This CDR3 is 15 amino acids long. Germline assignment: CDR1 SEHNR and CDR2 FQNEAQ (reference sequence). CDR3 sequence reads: CASSPPGLADETQYF. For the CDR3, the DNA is TGTGCCAGCAGCCCACCGGGACTAGCTGATGAGACCCAGTACTTC.

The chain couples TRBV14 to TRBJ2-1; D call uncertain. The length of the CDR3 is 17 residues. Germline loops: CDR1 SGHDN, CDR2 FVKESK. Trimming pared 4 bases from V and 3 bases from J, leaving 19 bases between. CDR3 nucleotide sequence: TGTGCCAGCAGCCTAGACACGGCTGGCAGGTACTACAATGAGCAGTTCTTC. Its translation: CASSLDTAGRYYNEQFF.

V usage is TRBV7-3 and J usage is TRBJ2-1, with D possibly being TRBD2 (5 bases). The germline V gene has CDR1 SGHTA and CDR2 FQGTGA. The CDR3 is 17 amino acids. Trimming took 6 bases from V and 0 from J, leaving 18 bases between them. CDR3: CASSARGGWSSYNEQFF. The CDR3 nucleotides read TGTGCCAGCAGTGCAAGAGGCGGGTGGAGCTCCTACAATGAGCAGTTCTTC.

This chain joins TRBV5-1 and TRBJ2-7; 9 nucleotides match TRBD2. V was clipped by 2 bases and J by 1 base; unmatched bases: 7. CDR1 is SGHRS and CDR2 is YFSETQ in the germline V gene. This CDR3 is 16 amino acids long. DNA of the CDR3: TGCGCCAGCAGCTTCTCGAGCGCGGGAGGGTCCTACGAGCAGTACTTC. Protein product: CASSFSSAGGSYEQYF.

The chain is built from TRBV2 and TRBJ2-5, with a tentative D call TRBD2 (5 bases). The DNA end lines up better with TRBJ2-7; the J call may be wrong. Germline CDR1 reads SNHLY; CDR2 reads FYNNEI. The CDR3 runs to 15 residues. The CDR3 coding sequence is TGTGCCAGCAACCAGCTACTAGGCAGAACCTACGAGCAGTACTTC. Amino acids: CASNQLLGRTYEQYF.

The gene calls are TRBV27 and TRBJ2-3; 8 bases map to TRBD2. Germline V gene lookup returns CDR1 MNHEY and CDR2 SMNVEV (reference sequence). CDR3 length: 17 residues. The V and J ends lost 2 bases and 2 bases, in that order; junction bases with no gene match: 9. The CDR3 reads CASSLPGLAGDTDTQYF. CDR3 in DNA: TGTGCCAGCAGTTTACCCGGACTAGCAGGAGACACAGATACGCAGTATTTT.

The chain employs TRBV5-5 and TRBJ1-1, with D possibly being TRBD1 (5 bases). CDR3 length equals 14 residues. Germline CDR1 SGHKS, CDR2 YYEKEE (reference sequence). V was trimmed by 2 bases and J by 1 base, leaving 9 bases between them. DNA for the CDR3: TGTGCCAGCAGCTTAAGACAGACGAACACTGAAGCTTTCTTT. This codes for CASSLRQTNTEAFF.

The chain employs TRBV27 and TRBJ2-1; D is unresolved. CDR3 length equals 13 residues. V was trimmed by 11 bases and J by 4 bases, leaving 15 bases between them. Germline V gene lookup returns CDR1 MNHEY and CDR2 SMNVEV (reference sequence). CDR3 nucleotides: TGTGCCGGGCTTGGCTTGACGTACAATGAGCAGTTCTTC. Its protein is CAGLGLTYNEQFF.

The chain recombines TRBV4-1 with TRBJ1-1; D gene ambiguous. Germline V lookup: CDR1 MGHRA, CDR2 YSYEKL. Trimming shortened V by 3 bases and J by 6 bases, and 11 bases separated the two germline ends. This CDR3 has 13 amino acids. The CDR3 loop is CASSQWAKAEAFF. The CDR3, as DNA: TGCGCCAGCAGCCAGTGGGCCAAGGCTGAAGCTTTCTTT.

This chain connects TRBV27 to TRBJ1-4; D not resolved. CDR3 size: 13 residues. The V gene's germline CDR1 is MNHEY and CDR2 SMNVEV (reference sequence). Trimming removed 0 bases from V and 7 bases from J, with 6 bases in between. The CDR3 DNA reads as TGTGCCAGCAGTTTATCAGGGATTGAAAAACTGTTTTTT. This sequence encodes CASSLSGIEKLFF.

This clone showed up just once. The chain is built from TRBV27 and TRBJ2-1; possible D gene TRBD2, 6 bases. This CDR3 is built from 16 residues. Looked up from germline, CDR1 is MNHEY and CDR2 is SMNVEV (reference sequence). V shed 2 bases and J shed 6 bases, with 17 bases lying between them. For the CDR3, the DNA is TGTGCCAGCAGTTTAGTGTGGACTACAAACGTCAATGAGCAGTTCTTC. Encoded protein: CASSLVWTTNVNEQFF.

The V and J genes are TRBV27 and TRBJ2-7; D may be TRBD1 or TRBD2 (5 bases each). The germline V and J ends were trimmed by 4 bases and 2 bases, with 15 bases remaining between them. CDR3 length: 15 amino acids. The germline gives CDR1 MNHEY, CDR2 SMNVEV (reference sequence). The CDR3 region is CASSYGTPITYEQYF. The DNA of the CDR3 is TGTGCCAGCAGTTATGGGACGCCGATAACCTACGAGCAGTACTTC.

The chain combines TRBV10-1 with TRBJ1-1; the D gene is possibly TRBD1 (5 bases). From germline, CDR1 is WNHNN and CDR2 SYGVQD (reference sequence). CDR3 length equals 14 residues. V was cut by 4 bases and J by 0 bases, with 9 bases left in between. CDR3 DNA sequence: TGCGCCAGCAGTGGGGAGGGGCTGAACACTGAAGCTTTCTTT. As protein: CASSGEGLNTEAFF.

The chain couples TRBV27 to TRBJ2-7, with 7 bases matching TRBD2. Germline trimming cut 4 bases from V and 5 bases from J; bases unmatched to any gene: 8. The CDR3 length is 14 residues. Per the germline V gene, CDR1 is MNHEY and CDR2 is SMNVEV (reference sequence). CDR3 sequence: CASSSSLAEHEQYF. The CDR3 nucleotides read TGTGCCAGCAGTTCATCCCTAGCGGAACACGAGCAGTACTTC.